The source of this TCR beta chain is a study of blood T cell repertoires in COVID-19. TCRdb's copy holds only in-frame clones and misses some; the assay was immunoSEQ multiplex PCR. The sample lists fewer than 300,000 clones, roughly 90% occurring once. The germline V gene encodes CDR1 MDHEN and CDR2 SYDVKM. The CDR3 is made up of 16 amino acids. The J segment lost 9 bases and the V segment lost 6 bases, leaving 12 bases of the junction unmatched. This sequence originates from a man aged 25-45 years with acute or convalescent COVID-19. The chain is built from TRBV28 and TRBJ2-1, with 12 bases aligning to TRBD2. The sample comprised peripheral blood. In nucleotides, the CDR3 is TGTGCCAGCAGGGGATCTTTAGGACTAGCGGGAAGTGAGCAGTTCTTC. This sequence encodes CASRGSLGLAGSEQFF. The variable domain in full, completed from reference TRBV28 and TRBJ2-1, reads DVKVTQSSRYLVKRTGEKVFLECVQDMDHENMFWYRQDPGLGLRLIYFSYDVKMKEKGDIPEGYSVSREKKERFSLILESASTNQTSMYLCASRGSLGLAGSEQFFGPGTRLTVL.